The 14 T cell receptor beta chains below come from one sample, sequenced in a study of T cells expressing NK-cell markers. TCRdb processed the 5' RACE reads again and assigns one entry to each CDR3 protein, with no DNA. Its table records 500,000 to 700,000 distinct CDR3 sequences. Specimen: blood T cells: a sorted CD56 or NKG2C T cell subset, CD4+ or CD8+ T cells, or bulk PBMC T cells (not recorded which). Receptors were obtained from a man younger than 35 in good health.

The rearrangement uses TRBV7-2 and TRBJ2-5; TCRdb's D call of TRBD2 is untestable without DNA. Germline CDR1 reads SGHTA; CDR2 reads FQGNSA. The CDR3 spans 14 residues. The CDR3: CASSALGDQETQYF.

The chain carries TRBV2 and TRBJ2-2; TCRdb designates TRBD2, a call that cannot be tested without DNA. From germline, CDR1 is SNHLY and CDR2 FYNNEI. This CDR3 spans 14 amino acids. The CDR3 loop reads CASNGLATAGELFF.

The J gene is TRBJ2-3, the V gene TRBV12-3 or TRBV12-4; TCRdb gives TRBD2 as the D gene, but with no DNA this cannot be confirmed. CDR3 length: 15 amino acids. The CDR3 is CASGWGSQRTDTQYF.

The chain has TRBV12-3 or TRBV12-4 and TRBJ2-1; the D call of TRBD2 rests on TCRdb alone, since no DNA is present to check it. The CDR3 has 16 amino acids. The CDR3 reads CASSLVSSGIYNEQFF.

This chain joins TRBV20-1 and TRBJ2-7; TCRdb's D call of TRBD2 is untestable without DNA. Germline CDR1 is DFQATT and CDR2 is SNEGSKA (reference sequence). The CDR3 consists of 15 residues. The CDR3 protein is CSARVLAGVFYEQYF.

The rearrangement uses TRBV21-1 and TRBJ1-2; the TRBD1 assignment by TCRdb is unverifiable without DNA. TRBV21-1 is a listed pseudogene. The CDR3 sequence is 16 residues long. The CDR3 here is CASSKHQGPVRYGYTF.

V gene TRBV12-3 or TRBV12-4 combines with J gene TRBJ2-1; the D call from TCRdb, TRBD1, cannot be confirmed without DNA. This CDR3 is built from 15 residues. The chain's CDR3 is CASSLAAGNFNEQFF.

The chain has TRBV9 and TRBJ2-5; TCRdb proposes TRBD2, but this gene call is untestable without DNA. This CDR3 region has 17 residues. The germline V gene encodes CDR1 SGDLS and CDR2 YYNGEE. CDR3 residues: CASSVGLAGVGLETQYF.

The chain joins TRBV7-3 to TRBJ2-1. This CDR3 spans 13 amino acids. The V gene's germline CDR1 is SGHTA and CDR2 FQGTGA. The CDR3 sequence: CASSPETYNEQFF.

The rearrangement uses TRBV12-3 or TRBV12-4 and TRBJ2-7; the D gene TCRdb calls, TRBD1, cannot be checked with no DNA. The CDR3 loop spans 14 amino acids. The CDR3 loop reads CASSGPTGGREQYF.

The V call is TRBV7-9, the J call TRBJ1-1. Germline V lookup: CDR1 SEHNR, CDR2 FQNEAQ (reference sequence). The CDR3 length is 15 residues. The CDR3 sequence: CASSLAGDSGTEAFF.

The V and J genes are TRBV28 and TRBJ1-6. Germline loops: CDR1 MDHEN, CDR2 SYDVKM. This CDR3 is built from 16 residues. The CDR3 sequence: CASTLAGDFLLSPLHF.

V is TRBV6-5 and J is TRBJ2-1; with no DNA, the TCRdb D assignment of TRBD1 cannot be verified. CDR3 length: 15 amino acids. Germline lookup yields CDR1 MNHEY and CDR2 SVGAGI. Here the CDR3 reads CASSWPGVGAFAQFF.

This chain connects TRBV10-3 to TRBJ2-1; TCRdb's assignment of TRBD1 cannot be checked, as there is no DNA. This CDR3 comprises 12 residues. Germline CDR1 ENHRY, CDR2 SYGVKD. The CDR3: CASRQDLNEQFF.